This entry lists 28 T cell receptor beta chains sequenced from one sample in a study of shared clonotypes between healthy human individuals. Measured with immunoSEQ multiplex PCR; TCRdb has only the in-frame clones, and not every one. The repertoire holds some 2,500,000 clones, with 93% as singletons. What was sequenced was naive CD4+ T cells from PBMCs. The subset: CD45RA+ positively selected. The receptor set was obtained from a young man in good health. Some clones in this sample may be carry-over from other donors' samples.

The chain couples TRBV6-1 to TRBJ1-5, with 7 bases lining up with TRBD1. The CDR3 extends over 14 amino acids. Germline V CDR1 and CDR2: MNHNS, SASEGT. Trimming at V came to 7 bases and at J to 4 bases, leaving 7 bases not matched to a gene. CDR3 region: CASTGTAANQPQHF. CDR3 bases: TGTGCCAGCACGGGGACAGCCGCTAATCAGCCCCAGCATTTT.

The gene calls are TRBV28 and TRBJ2-7; a possible D gene is TRBD2 (5 bases). This CDR3 contains 14 residues. Trimming shortened V by 1 base and J by 2 bases, and 9 bases separated the two germline ends. Per germline, CDR1 MDHEN and CDR2 SYDVKM. The CDR3 DNA sequence: TGTGCCAGCAGTTTATCGTACGGGGCCTACGAGCAGTACTTC. Translation: CASSLSYGAYEQYF. Full variable domain (rest looked up from reference TRBV28 and TRBJ2-7): DVKVTQSSRYLVKRTGEKVFLECVQDMDHENMFWYRQDPGLGLRLIYFSYDVKMKEKGDIPEGYSVSREKKERFSLILESASTNQTSMYLCASSLSYGAYEQYFGPGTRLTVT.

V and J are TRBV18 and TRBJ2-7; 9 bases align to TRBD1. Germline trimming cut 3 bases from V and 6 bases from J; bases unmatched to any gene: 12. The length of the CDR3 is 16 residues. Germline lookup yields CDR1 KGHSH and CDR2 LQKENI. Written as DNA, the CDR3 is TGTGCCAGCTCACCCTACAAGCGAGACAGGGGGGGCGAGCAGTACTTC. Translated, it gives CASSPYKRDRGGEQYF.

The chain uses TRBV4-1 and TRBJ2-2, with unresolved D. The V end lost 4 bases, the J end lost 2 bases, and 14 bases lay between the germline ends. Germline-derived CDR1 and CDR2 are MGHRA and YSYEKL. This CDR3 has 16 amino acids. CDR3 region: CASSPSGRLNTGELFF. Here the CDR3 DNA reads TGCGCCAGCAGCCCCTCGGGCAGGTTAAACACCGGGGAGCTGTTTTTT.

This chain links TRBV20-1 with TRBJ2-7; D uncertain. CDR1 and CDR2 from the germline V gene are DFQATT and SNEGSKA (reference sequence). Between the trimmed V and J ends, which lost 4 bases and 6 bases, there was a span of 10 bases. CDR3 length equals 11 residues. Written as DNA, the CDR3 is TGCAGTGCTACCACCGGTATCGAGCAGTACTTC. Translated, it gives CSATTGIEQYF.

The chain links TRBV7-2 to TRBJ2-2; no clear D gene. Trimming removed 3 bases from V and 6 bases from J, with 8 bases in between. Germline values: CDR1 SGHTA, CDR2 FQGNSA. This CDR3 contains 13 residues. The CDR3: CASSFRPAGELFF. DNA for the CDR3: TGTGCCAGCAGCTTTCGCCCCGCCGGGGAGCTGTTTTTT.

This chain joins TRBV4-3 and TRBJ2-1, with 11 bases that match TRBD2. The CDR3 totals 14 residues. The ends lost 9 bases at V and 2 bases at J; junction bases unmatched: 3. Germline CDR1 reads LGHNA; CDR2 reads YSLEER. This CDR3 reads CASGLAGTYNEQFF. The CDR3 nucleotides read TGCGCCAGTGGACTAGCGGGCACCTACAATGAGCAGTTCTTC.

The chain is built from TRBV4-1 and TRBJ2-1; TRBD2 might be the D (5 bases). The CDR3 runs 14 residues. V gave up 1 base and J gave up 6 bases, with 10 bases separating them. Germline CDR1 is MGHRA and CDR2 is YSYEKL. CDR3 amino acids: CASSQAGLANEQFF. The CDR3 nucleotides read TGCGCCAGCAGCCAAGCGGGTCTAGCCAATGAGCAGTTCTTC.

This chain links TRBV4-2 with TRBJ1-5; weak D call: TRBD1 (5 bases). Between the trimmed V and J ends, which lost 0 bases and 3 bases, there was a span of 15 bases. The CDR3 is 17 amino acids. The germline V gene encodes CDR1 LGHNA and CDR2 YNFKEQ. CDR3 in DNA: TGTGCCAGCAGCCAAGACGGTCCGGGACCGAACAATCAGCCCCAGCATTTT. This encodes CASSQDGPGPNNQPQHF.

This chain connects TRBV6-1 to TRBJ1-1; 7 bases fit TRBD1. V lost 10 bases, J lost 5 bases, and 7 bases stayed unmatched. The germline CDR1 and CDR2 sequences are MNHNS and SASEGT. CDR3 length equals 12 residues. CDR3 in DNA: TGTGCCATCAGGACAGGTCGGACTGAAGCTTTCTTT. Translated, it gives CAIRTGRTEAFF.

CDR3 loop: CASSQADLTYNEQFF. CDR3 in DNA: TGCGCCAGCAGCCAAGCAGACCTCACCTACAATGAGCAGTTCTTC. The V and J genes are TRBV4-1 and TRBJ2-1, with D unclear. Trimming stripped 1 base from V and 2 bases from J, with 9 bases between. This CDR3 contains 15 residues. CDR1 and CDR2 (germline): MGHRA, YSYEKL.

This chain connects TRBV7-7 to TRBJ2-5, with D possibly being TRBD2 (5 bases). This CDR3 is 15 amino acids long. Trimming took 5 bases from V and 5 from J, leaving 18 bases between them. CDR1 is SSHAT and CDR2 is FNYEAQ in the germline V gene (reference sequence). CDR3 DNA sequence: TGTGCCAGCAGCCCCACGACGGGGTTGGGGGAGACCCAGTACTTC. Its protein product is CASSPTTGLGETQYF.

V and J are TRBV18 and TRBJ2-3; 7 bases agree with TRBD1. The CDR3 sequence is 16 residues long. Trimming cost V 3 bases and J 2 bases; bases outside gene matches: 8. CDR1 KGHSH and CDR2 LQKENI come from the germline V gene. The CDR3 sequence: CASSPVAGTATDTQYF. The CDR3 DNA is TGTGCCAGCTCACCGGTTGCCGGGACAGCCACAGATACGCAGTATTTT.

The chain employs TRBV11-1 and TRBJ2-7, with 8 nucleotides matching TRBD1. The CDR3 runs to 14 residues. The V gene end was trimmed by 4 bases and the J gene end by 0 bases; junction bases not matched to a gene: 2. Germline values: CDR1 SGHAT, CDR2 FQDESV (reference sequence). CDR3 bases: TGTGCCAGCAGCTGGACAGGGAGCTCCTACGAGCAGTACTTC. Amino acids: CASSWTGSSYEQYF.

The V and J genes are TRBV4-3 and TRBJ2-7; no clear D gene. CDR1 is LGHNA and CDR2 is YSLEER in the germline V gene. This CDR3 is 14 amino acids long. V lost 1 base and J 3 bases, leaving 10 bases between the germline ends. The CDR3 loop reads CASSQGVANYEQYF. The CDR3 nucleotides read TGCGCCAGCAGCCAAGGTGTCGCAAACTACGAGCAGTACTTC.

The gene calls are TRBV6-1 and TRBJ1-4; weak D call: TRBD1 (5 bases). Trimming removed 7 bases at V and 4 bases at J, with 13 bases between. Germline lookup yields CDR1 MNHNS and CDR2 SASEGT. The CDR3 is 14 residues long. The CDR3 region has the DNA TGTGCCAGCAACGGGGGGAGAGATAATGAAAAACTGTTTTTT. This gives the protein CASNGGRDNEKLFF.

This rearrangement joins TRBV19 to TRBJ1-5, with a tentative D call TRBD1 (5 bases). The CDR3 loop spans 15 amino acids. Germline V gives CDR1 LNHDA, CDR2 SQIVND (reference sequence). V lost 4 bases and J lost 3, with 13 bases in between. The CDR3: CASSTRGGSNQPQHF. The CDR3 DNA reads TGTGCCAGTAGTACAAGGGGAGGATCCAATCAGCCCCAGCATTTT.

The V call is TRBV11-2, the J call TRBJ2-4; 7 bases map to TRBD1. CDR1 and CDR2 (germline): SGHAT, FQNNGV. The CDR3 is 17 residues long. V lost 4 bases, J lost 0 bases, and 9 bases stayed unmatched. This CDR3 reads CASSSRQGSLAKNIQYF. The CDR3 bases are TGTGCCAGCAGCTCCAGACAGGGATCACTAGCCAAAAACATTCAGTACTTC. The variable domain in full, with the rest retrieved from reference TRBV11-2 and TRBJ2-4, is EAGVAQSPRYKIIEKRQSVAFWCNPISGHATLYWYQQILGQGPKLLIQFQNNGVVDDSQLPKDRFSAERLKGVDSTLKIQPAKLEDSAVYLCASSSRQGSLAKNIQYFGAGTRLSVL.

The genes are TRBV28 and TRBJ1-5, with 10 positions matching TRBD1. CDR1 and CDR2 from the germline V gene are MDHEN and SYDVKM. V trimming: 9 bases; J trimming: 11 bases; junction bases outside the gene matches: 13. This CDR3 has 14 residues. The CDR3: CASFGTGVFRAQHF. The CDR3 nucleotides read TGTGCCAGTTTCGGGACAGGGGTTTTCAGGGCCCAGCATTTT.

This clone appeared a few times. The CDR3 region has the DNA TGTGCCAGCAGCCGATGGACAGGCCGAGGGAACGAGCAGTACTTC. Translated, it gives CASSRWTGRGNEQYF. The rearrangement uses TRBV14 and TRBJ2-7, with 7 bases lining up with TRBD1. This CDR3 has 15 amino acids. Germline CDR1 is SGHDN and CDR2 is FVKESK. V shed 4 bases, J shed 5 bases, and the junction held 11 bases outside the gene matches. Full variable domain (missing parts from reference TRBV14 and TRBJ2-7): EAGVTQFPSHSVIEKGQTVTLRCDPISGHDNLYWYRRVMGKEIKFLLHFVKESKQDESGMPNNRFLAERTGGTYSTLKVQPAELEDSGVYFCASSRWTGRGNEQYFGPGTRLTVT.

This chain uses TRBV7-8 with TRBJ2-1; D is tentatively TRBD1 or TRBD2 (5 bases each). Germline V lookup: CDR1 SGHVS, CDR2 FQNEAQ. The CDR3 consists of 15 residues. Trimming pared 5 bases from V and 4 bases from J, leaving 15 bases between. This CDR3 reads CASSLRDHLYNEQFF. In nucleotides, the CDR3 is TGTGCCAGCAGCCTCCGGGACCACCTATACAATGAGCAGTTCTTC.

V usage is TRBV5-5 and J usage is TRBJ2-7, with D possibly being TRBD1 (6 bases). Germline loops: CDR1 SGHKS, CDR2 YYEKEE (reference sequence). V lost 6 bases and J 2 bases, leaving 15 bases between the germline ends. The CDR3 is made up of 14 amino acids. The CDR3 loop is CASILDSRTYEQYF. The CDR3, as DNA: TGTGCCAGCATCCTGGACAGCAGGACCTACGAGCAGTACTTC.

The chain links TRBV14 to TRBJ2-7; 12 positions match TRBD2. The CDR3 is made up of 18 amino acids. In germline, CDR1 is SGHDN, CDR2 FVKESK. V was pared by 0 bases and J by 7 bases, with 13 bases of the junction left unmatched. The CDR3 loop is CASSQDRGLAGGRLEQYF. The CDR3 DNA sequence: TGTGCCAGCAGCCAAGACAGGGGTCTAGCGGGAGGGCGGCTTGAGCAGTACTTC.

The chain recombines TRBV9 with TRBJ1-1; perhaps TRBD1 as D (5 bases). CDR3 length: 15 residues. Deletions cut 1 base from V and 4 bases from J, with 14 bases between. Looked up from germline, CDR1 is SGDLS and CDR2 is YYNGEE. The CDR3 protein is CASSVFSGLGTEAFF. The CDR3 DNA is TGTGCCAGCAGCGTATTTTCGGGGCTAGGCACTGAAGCTTTCTTT.

On this clone itself: At the DNA level, this CDR3 is encoded by other sequences in the same sample as well. The chain has TRBV5-4 and TRBJ2-3; tentative D call: TRBD1 (6 bases). The CDR3 has 14 amino acids. CDR1 SGHNT and CDR2 YYREEE come from the germline V gene (reference sequence). The V gene lost 2 bases and the J gene lost 3 bases, with 10 bases spanning the gap. CDR3 amino acids: CASSLSTGTDTQYF. The CDR3, as DNA: TGTGCCAGCAGCTTAAGCACAGGGACAGATACGCAGTATTTT. The entire variable domain, with the rest obtained from reference TRBV5-4 and TRBJ2-3, is as follows: ETGVTQSPTHLIKTRGQQVTLRCSSQSGHNTVSWYQQALGQGPQFIFQYYREEENGRGNFPPRFSGLQFPNYSSELNVNALELDDSALYLCASSLSTGTDTQYFGPGTRLTVL.

The chain is built from TRBV2 and TRBJ2-1, with a possible D match to TRBD2 (5 bases). The germline V gene has CDR1 SNHLY and CDR2 FYNNEI. The CDR3 loop spans 13 amino acids. The V end lost 6 bases, the J end lost 4 bases, and 10 bases lay between the germline ends. CDR3 DNA sequence: TGTGCCAGCAGCCTTACTAGGTACAATGAGCAGTTCTTC. Its translation: CASSLTRYNEQFF.

The chain couples TRBV4-2 to TRBJ2-2, with D unresolved. CDR3 size: 15 residues. In germline, CDR1 is LGHNA, CDR2 YNFKEQ. V was shortened by 4 bases and J by 4 bases, with 13 bases between the two germline ends. CDR3 sequence: CASSPRHKGTGELFF. The CDR3 DNA follows: TGTGCCAGCAGCCCTAGGCATAAGGGCACCGGGGAGCTGTTTTTT.

The chain uses TRBV28 and TRBJ1-1; TRBD1 aligns across 7 bases. CDR3 length: 13 amino acids. Germline values: CDR1 MDHEN, CDR2 SYDVKM. J gave up 5 bases and V 7 bases, and 7 bases lay outside the gene matches. The DNA of the CDR3 is TGTGCCAGCAACGACAGGGAGGGTACTGAAGCTTTCTTT. Its protein product is CASNDREGTEAFF. The full variable domain, its missing parts supplied by reference TRBV28 and TRBJ1-1, is DVKVTQSSRYLVKRTGEKVFLECVQDMDHENMFWYRQDPGLGLRLIYFSYDVKMKEKGDIPEGYSVSREKKERFSLILESASTNQTSMYLCASNDREGTEAFFGQGTRLTVV.